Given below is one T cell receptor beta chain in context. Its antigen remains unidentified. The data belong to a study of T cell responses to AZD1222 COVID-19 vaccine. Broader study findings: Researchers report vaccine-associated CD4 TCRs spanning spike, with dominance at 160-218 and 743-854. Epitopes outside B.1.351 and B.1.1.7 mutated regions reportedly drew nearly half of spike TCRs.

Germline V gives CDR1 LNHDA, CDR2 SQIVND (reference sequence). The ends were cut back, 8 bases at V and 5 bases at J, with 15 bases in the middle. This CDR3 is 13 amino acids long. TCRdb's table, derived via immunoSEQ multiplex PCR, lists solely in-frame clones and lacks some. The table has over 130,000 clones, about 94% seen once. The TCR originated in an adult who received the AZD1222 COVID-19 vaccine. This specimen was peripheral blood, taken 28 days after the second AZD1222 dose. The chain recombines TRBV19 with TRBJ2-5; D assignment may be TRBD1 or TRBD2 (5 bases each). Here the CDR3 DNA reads TGTGCCAGTTCTGAGGGGACCAGGGAGACCCAGTACTTC. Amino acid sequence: CASSEGTRETQYF.